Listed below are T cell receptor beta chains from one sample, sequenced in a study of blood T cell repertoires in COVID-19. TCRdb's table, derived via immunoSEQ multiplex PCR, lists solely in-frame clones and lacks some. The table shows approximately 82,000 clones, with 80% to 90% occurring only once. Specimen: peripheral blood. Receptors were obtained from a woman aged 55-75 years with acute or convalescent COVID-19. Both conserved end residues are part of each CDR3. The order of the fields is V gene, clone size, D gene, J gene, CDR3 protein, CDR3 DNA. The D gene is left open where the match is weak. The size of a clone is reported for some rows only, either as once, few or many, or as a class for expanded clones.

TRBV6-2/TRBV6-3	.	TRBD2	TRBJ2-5	CASSSSGIAGFQETQYF	TGTGCCAGCAGTTCTTCCGGGATAGCGGGTTTCCAAGAGACCCAGTACTTC
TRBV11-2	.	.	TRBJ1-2	CASSRDRSLYGYTF	TGTGCCAGCAGCAGAGACAGGAGCCTCTATGGCTACACCTTC
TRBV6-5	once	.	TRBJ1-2	CASSYSTGRGYTF	TGTGCCAGCAGTTACTCTACAGGGCGAGGCTACACCTTC
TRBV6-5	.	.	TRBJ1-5	CASRNGGVSNQPQHF	TGTGCCAGCAGGAACGGGGGGGTGAGCAATCAGCCCCAGCATTTT
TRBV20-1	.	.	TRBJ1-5	CSASLEYDNQPQHF	TGCAGTGCTAGTCTTGAGTATGATAATCAGCCCCAGCATTTT
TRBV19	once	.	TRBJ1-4	CASSSSPGANEKLFF	TGTGCCAGTAGTAGTTCCCCAGGGGCGAATGAAAAACTGTTTTTT
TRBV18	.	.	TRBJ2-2	CASSPPGAAGELFF	TGTGCCAGCTCACCACCCGGAGCCGCCGGGGAGCTGTTTTTT
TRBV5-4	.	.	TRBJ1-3	CASSKGGDSGNTIYF	TGTGCCAGCAGCAAAGGGGGGGACTCTGGAAACACCATATATTTT
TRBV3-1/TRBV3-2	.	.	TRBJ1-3	CASSPSRGNTIYF	TGTGCCAGCAGCCCTTCCAGGGGAAACACCATATATTTT
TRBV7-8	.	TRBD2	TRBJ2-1	CASSPPTSRGVSYNEQFF	TGTGCCAGCAGCCCCCCGACTAGTCGGGGGGTCTCCTACAATGAGCAGTTCTTC
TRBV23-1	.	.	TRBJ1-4	CASSPGRVREKLFF	TGCGCCAGCAGTCCAGGCAGGGTGCGAGAAAAACTGTTTTTT
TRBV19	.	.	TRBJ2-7	CASSSRDGSSYEQYF	TGTGCCAGTAGCAGCCGAGACGGGAGCTCCTACGAGCAGTACTTC
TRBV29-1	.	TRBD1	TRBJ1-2	CSVVRDRGYGYTF	TGCAGCGTTGTACGCGACAGGGGCTATGGCTACACCTTC
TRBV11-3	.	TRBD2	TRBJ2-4	CASSVEGLAGVGSKNIQYF	TGTGCCAGCAGCGTAGAGGGACTAGCGGGAGTGGGGTCCAAAAACATTCAGTACTTC
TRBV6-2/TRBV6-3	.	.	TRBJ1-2	CASSLPGISGYTF	TGTGCCAGCAGTTTACCGGGGATCTCTGGCTACACCTTC
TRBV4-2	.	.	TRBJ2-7	CASSQVRDTSYEQYF	TGTGCCAGCAGCCAAGTTCGGGACACCTCCTACGAGCAGTACTTC
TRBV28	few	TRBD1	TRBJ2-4	CASSFLTGVIQYF	TGTGCCAGCAGTTTTCTAACAGGGGTCATTCAGTACTTC
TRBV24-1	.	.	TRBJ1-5	CATSDPPGDLQPQHF	TGTGCCACCAGTGACCCACCAGGGGACCTTCAGCCCCAGCATTTT
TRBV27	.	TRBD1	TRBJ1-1	CASNHRGVVNTEAFF	TGTGCCAGCAATCACAGGGGGGTAGTAAACACTGAAGCTTTCTTT
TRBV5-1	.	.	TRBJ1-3	CASSPGIPPNTIYF	TGCGCCAGCAGCCCCGGGATCCCCCCAAACACCATATATTTT
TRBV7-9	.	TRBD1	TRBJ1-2	CASSPRDRGNYGYTF	TGTGCCAGCAGCCCCCGGGACAGGGGGAACTATGGCTACACCTTC
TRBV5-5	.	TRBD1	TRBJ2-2	CASRPGQGANTGELFF	TGTGCCAGCAGGCCGGGACAGGGGGCTAATACCGGGGAGCTGTTTTTT
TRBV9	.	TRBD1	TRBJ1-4	CARHRIPGQGILPGEKLFF	TGTGCCCGGCACCGCATCCCGGGACAGGGGATCCTTCCGGGTGAAAAACTGTTTTTT